The sequence of this T cell receptor (beta chain) was determined in a study of blood T cell repertoires in COVID-19. About the research overall: The study drew acute and convalescent COVID-19 samples from the United States, Italy and Spain. The analysed material was cDNA or gDNA that came from T cells, B-cell-depleted T cells, or PBMCs.

Per the authors' pipeline: Estimates of nucleated cell counts were drawn from the amplification of reference gene primers. The repertoire was sequenced with immunoSEQ multiplex PCR; TCRdb's copy has only in-frame clones and lacks some. V, J and clone size were drawn from that table, and D and trimming were deduced from the DNA. The profile shows tens of thousands of clones, roughly 91% of them singletons. The CDR3 is 14 amino acids. Germline CDR1 and CDR2: SEHNR and FQNEAQ (reference sequence). The V gene lost 5 bases and the J gene lost 5 bases, with 15 bases spanning the gap. Sequencing used peripheral blood. The receptor was isolated from an older man with active or convalescent COVID-19. The chain links TRBV7-9 to TRBJ2-5; no definite D call. The CDR3 loop reads CASSHDTIGETQYF. The CDR3 region has the DNA TGTGCCAGCAGCCACGACACCATTGGGGAGACCCAGTACTTC.